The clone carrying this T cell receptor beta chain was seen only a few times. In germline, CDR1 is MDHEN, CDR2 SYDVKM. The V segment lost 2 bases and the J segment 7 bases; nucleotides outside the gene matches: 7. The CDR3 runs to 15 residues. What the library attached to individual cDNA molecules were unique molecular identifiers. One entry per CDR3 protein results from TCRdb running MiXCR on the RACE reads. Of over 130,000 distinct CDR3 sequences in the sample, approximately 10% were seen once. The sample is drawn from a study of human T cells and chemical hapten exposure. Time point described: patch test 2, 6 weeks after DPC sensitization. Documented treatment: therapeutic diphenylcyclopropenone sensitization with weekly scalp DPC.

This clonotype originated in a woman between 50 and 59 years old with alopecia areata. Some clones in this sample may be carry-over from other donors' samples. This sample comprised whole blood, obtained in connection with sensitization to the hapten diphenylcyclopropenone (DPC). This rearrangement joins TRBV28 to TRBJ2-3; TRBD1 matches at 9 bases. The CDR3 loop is CASSLRDRVMYTQYF. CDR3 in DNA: TGTGCCAGCAGTTTAAGGGACAGGGTAATGTATACGCAGTATTTT. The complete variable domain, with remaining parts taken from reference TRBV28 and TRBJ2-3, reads DVKVTQSSRYLVKRTGEKVFLECVQDMDHENMFWYRQDPGLGLRLIYFSYDVKMKEKGDIPEGYSVSREKKERFSLILESASTNQTSMYLCASSLRDRVMYTQYFGPGTRLTVL.